This TCR beta chain was captured by sequencing in a study of patients and donors after allogeneic stem cell transplantation. MiXCR, run by TCRdb on the RT-PCR reads, gives a single entry per CDR3 protein. The sample carries 200,000 to 250,000 distinct CDR3 sequences, roughly two fifths recorded once. V was shortened by 4 bases and J by 1 base, with 13 bases between the two germline ends. The CDR3 length is 15 residues. The V gene's germline CDR1 is LGHNA and CDR2 YSLEER. Input material: blood, either unsorted or a sorted T cell fraction (not recorded which). The rearrangement links TRBV4-3 to TRBJ1-1; D uncertain. The receptor was isolated from a human donor who was either an allogeneic HSCT recipient or a stem cell or donor lymphocyte infusion donor (not recorded which). It is not recorded whose cells these are; they may come from a transplant donor. This CDR3 is CASSLSVSGNTEAFF. CDR3 coding DNA: TGCGCCAGCAGCCTGTCAGTTTCGGGGAACACTGAAGCTTTCTTT.